This is a list of T cell receptor beta chains from one sample in a study of graft-versus-host responses after intestinal transplantation. Measured with immunoSEQ multiplex PCR; TCRdb has only the in-frame clones, and not every one. The data contain approximately 20,000 clones, around 38% of them seen just once; the ten biggest clones take up approximately 1.7%. The sequences come from alloreactive CD8+ T cells from a mixed lymphocyte reaction culture, collected before intestinal transplant. These receptors all come from a human patient who received an intestinal transplant. Both conserved end residues are part of each CDR3. A D gene is named only where the DNA matches it firmly. A row's size may be missing; if present it is once, few, many or a size class.

size: -; J: TRBJ2-3; V: TRBV1; D: -; CDR3: CTSSQDGAGGPVDTQYF; DNA: TGCACCAGCAGCCAAGATGGGGCGGGAGGGCCGGTCGATACGCAGTATTTT
size: -; J: TRBJ2-3; V: TRBV5-1; D: -; CDR3: CASSMYRVTQYF; DNA: TGCGCCAGCAGCATGTACAGGGTCACGCAGTATTTT
size: -; J: TRBJ2-7; V: TRBV6-1; D: -; CDR3: CAAGEAPPYEQYF; DNA: TGTGCCGCAGGGGAGGCTCCCCCCTACGAGCAGTACTTC
size: few; J: TRBJ2-2; V: TRBV10-2; D: -; CDR3: CASRREFTGELFF; DNA: TGCGCCAGCAGGAGGGAATTCACCGGGGAGCTGTTTTTT
size: medium-sized; J: TRBJ1-4; V: TRBV6-5; D: -; CDR3: CASSYSTWEKLFF; DNA: TGTGCCAGCAGTTACTCGACATGGGAAAAACTGTTTTTT
size: -; J: TRBJ1-2; V: TRBV6-1; D: -; CDR3: CASRIQGVGYTF; DNA: TGTGCCAGCAGGATCCAGGGTGTCGGCTACACCTTC
size: few; J: TRBJ2-7; V: TRBV27; D: TRBD1; CDR3: CASSSSARGIYEQYF; DNA: TGTGCCAGCAGCTCCTCCGCCAGGGGGATCTACGAGCAGTACTTC
size: -; J: TRBJ2-7; V: TRBV6-4; D: -; CDR3: CASNIQRRTGEQYF; DNA: TGTGCCAGCAATATACAGCGCCGCACAGGGGAGCAGTACTTC
size: medium-sized; J: TRBJ1-5; V: TRBV18; D: -; CDR3: CASSPSNQPQHF; DNA: TGTGCCAGCTCACCTTCAAATCAGCCCCAGCATTTT
size: few; J: TRBJ1-5; V: TRBV30; D: -; CDR3: CAWSQQANQPQHF; DNA: TGTGCCTGGAGCCAGCAGGCCAATCAGCCCCAGCATTTT
size: few; J: TRBJ2-5; V: TRBV18; D: -; CDR3: CASSREETQYF; DNA: TGTGCCAGCTCCCGCGAGGAGACCCAGTACTTC
size: medium-sized; J: TRBJ2-7; V: TRBV10-3; D: -; CDR3: CATGVAYEQYF; DNA: TGTGCCACTGGGGTTGCCTACGAGCAGTACTTC
size: -; J: TRBJ2-1; V: TRBV18; D: -; CDR3: CASSPTTTISYNEQFF; DNA: TGTGCCAGCTCACCAACTACAACCATCTCCTACAATGAGCAGTTCTTC
size: -; J: TRBJ2-7; V: TRBV7-2; D: -; CDR3: CASSLAIRDSYEQYF; DNA: TGTGCCAGCAGTTTAGCCATCAGGGATTCCTACGAGCAGTACTTC
size: few; J: TRBJ2-2; V: TRBV6-1; D: -; CDR3: CAGGRSFTGELFF; DNA: TGTGCCGGCGGACGTTCCTTCACCGGGGAGCTGTTTTTT
size: few; J: TRBJ2-7; V: TRBV7-6; D: -; CDR3: CASSLAGEYGEQYF; DNA: TGTGCCAGCAGCTTAGCTGGCGAGTATGGCGAGCAGTACTTC
size: -; J: TRBJ2-7; V: TRBV11-3; D: TRBD2; CDR3: CASSSPSGGFSYEQYF; DNA: TGTGCCAGCAGCTCCCCTAGCGGGGGATTCTCCTACGAGCAGTACTTC
size: -; J: TRBJ1-2; V: TRBV11-2; D: TRBD1; CDR3: CASSRTQGWANGYTF; DNA: TGTGCCAGCAGCCGGACACAGGGGTGGGCGAATGGCTACACCTTC
size: -; J: TRBJ1-1; V: TRBV19; D: -; CDR3: CASSIEGVEAFF; DNA: TGTGCCAGTAGTATAGAAGGAGTGGAAGCTTTCTTT
size: -; J: TRBJ2-7; V: TRBV27; D: TRBD1; CDR3: CASSSGQGAYEQYF; DNA: TGTGCCAGCAGTTCGGGACAGGGGGCCTACGAGCAGTACTTC
size: -; J: TRBJ1-2; V: TRBV19; D: -; CDR3: CASSTNYGYTF; DNA: TGTGCCAGTAGCACGAACTATGGCTACACCTTC
size: few; J: TRBJ1-1; V: TRBV10-3; D: -; CDR3: CAISESPGRVNTEAFF; DNA: TGTGCCATCAGTGAGTCGCCCGGACGGGTGAACACTGAAGCTTTCTTT
size: -; J: TRBJ2-3; V: TRBV21-1; D: -; CDR3: CASSKYAGGDTQYF; DNA: TGTGCCAGCAGCAAATATGCGGGGGGAGATACGCAGTATTTT
size: -; J: TRBJ2-5; V: TRBV6-5; D: TRBD1; CDR3: CASSYGTGRETQYF; DNA: TGTGCCAGCAGTTACGGGACAGGGCGAGAGACCCAGTACTTC